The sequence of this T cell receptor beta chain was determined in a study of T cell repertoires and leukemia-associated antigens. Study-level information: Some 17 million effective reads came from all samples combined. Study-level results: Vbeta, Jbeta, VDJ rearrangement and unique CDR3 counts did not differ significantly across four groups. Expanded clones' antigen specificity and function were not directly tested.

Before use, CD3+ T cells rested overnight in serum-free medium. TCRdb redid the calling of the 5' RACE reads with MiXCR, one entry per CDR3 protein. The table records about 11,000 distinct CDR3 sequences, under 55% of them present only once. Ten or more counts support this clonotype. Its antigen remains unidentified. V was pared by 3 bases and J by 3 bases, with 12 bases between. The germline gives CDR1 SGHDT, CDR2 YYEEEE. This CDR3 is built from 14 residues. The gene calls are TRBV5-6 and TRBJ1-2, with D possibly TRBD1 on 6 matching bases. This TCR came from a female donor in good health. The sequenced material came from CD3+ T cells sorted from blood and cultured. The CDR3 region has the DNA TGTGCCAGCAGCTGGGGGCTGCGAGACTATGGCTACACCTTC. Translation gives CASSWGLRDYGYTF.